Shown below are 8 T cell receptor beta chains from a single sample sequenced in a study of shared clonotypes between healthy human individuals. The table came from immunoSEQ multiplex PCR; TCRdb's copy has only in-frame clones and leaves some out. Counted here are some 2 million clones, around 96% occurring once; the ten biggest clones make up roughly 1.2%. CD8 cells regarded as naive lacked CD45RO, were positively chosen for CCR7, and omitted terminally differentiated effector memory CD45RA+ cells. The sequencing sample was made of naive CD8+ T cells sorted from blood. All receptors come from a young man in good health.

The DNA of the CDR3 is TGTGCCTGGAGTGTACACGGGGGAGTCGAGCAGTACTTC. Translation gives CAWSVHGGVEQYF. The rearrangement links TRBV30 to TRBJ2-7; a weak D match, TRBD2 (6 bases). This CDR3 contains 13 residues. Per germline, CDR1 GTSNPN and CDR2 SVGIG (reference sequence). V lost 0 bases, J lost 6 bases, and 12 bases lay in between.

The CDR3 reads CASSLADYSIEQYF. The CDR3 bases are TGTGCCAGCAGCTTGGCGGACTATTCCATCGAGCAGTACTTC. The genes are TRBV7-6 and TRBJ2-7; tentatively, D is TRBD2 (6 bases). Trimming pared 3 bases from V and 6 bases from J, leaving 15 bases between. In germline, CDR1 is SGHVS, CDR2 FNYEAQ. The CDR3 covers 14 residues.

The chain employs TRBV19 and TRBJ2-7, with D perhaps TRBD1 (6 bases). V was pared by 5 bases and J by 5 bases, with 16 bases between. Looked up from germline, CDR1 is LNHDA and CDR2 is SQIVND (reference sequence). The CDR3 is 14 amino acids. The CDR3 nucleotides read TGTGCCAGTAGTCCATCGACAGGAGGTAACGAGCAGTACTTC. Amino acid sequence: CASSPSTGGNEQYF.

The rearrangement uses TRBV30 and TRBJ2-7; 8 bases line up with TRBD1. The germline V gene has CDR1 GTSNPN and CDR2 SVGIG (reference sequence). V lost 1 base to trimming and J lost 5 bases; unmatched junction nucleotides: 7. The CDR3 runs 14 residues. CDR3 in amino acids: CAWSAGQGWDEQYF. For the CDR3, the DNA is TGTGCCTGGAGTGCTGGACAGGGCTGGGACGAGCAGTACTTC.

V and J are TRBV29-1 and TRBJ1-1; D ambiguous. V lost 4 bases, J lost 4 bases, and 13 bases lay in between. The CDR3 has 13 amino acids. Germline assignment: CDR1 SQVTM and CDR2 ANQGSEA. The CDR3 sequence is CSVAGFDGTEAFF. In DNA, the CDR3 is TGCAGCGTTGCGGGCTTTGACGGCACTGAAGCTTTCTTT. Full variable domain (outside the CDR3, taken from reference TRBV29-1 and TRBJ1-1): SAVISQKPSRDICQRGTSLTIQCQVDSQVTMMFWYRQQPGQSLTLIATANQGSEATYESGFVIDKFPISRPNLTFSTLTVSNMSPEDSSIYLCSVAGFDGTEAFFGQGTRLTVV.

This chain joins TRBV5-1 and TRBJ2-3; D is unclear. This CDR3 has 15 residues. Between the trimmed V and J ends, which lost 0 bases and 0 bases, there was a span of 8 bases. The V gene's germline CDR1 is SGHRS and CDR2 YFSETQ. As DNA, the CDR3 is TGCGCCAGCAGCTTGGGAGCGATGAGCACAGATACGCAGTATTTT. It translates to CASSLGAMSTDTQYF.

This clone occurred once. This sequence joins TRBV7-6 and TRBJ2-2; the D is unclear. The germline gives CDR1 SGHVS, CDR2 FNYEAQ. The V end was cut by 5 bases, the J end by 1 base, with 14 bases between. The CDR3 runs to 16 residues. For the CDR3, the DNA is TGTGCCAGCAGCCCCCTGCTTCCAGGGAACACCGGGGAGCTGTTTTTT. This translates into CASSPLLPGNTGELFF.

The chain uses TRBV19 and TRBJ1-4, with D maybe TRBD1 (6 bases). The CDR3 sequence is 14 residues long. Trimming took off 7 bases at V and 7 bases at J, with 16 bases between the two ends. Germline lookup yields CDR1 LNHDA and CDR2 SQIVND (reference sequence). The CDR3 loop reads CASMEGGLAEKLFF. The CDR3 DNA sequence: TGTGCCAGTATGGAGGGGGGACTAGCTGAAAAACTGTTTTTT. Using reference TRBV19 and TRBJ1-4 for the parts outside the CDR3, the full variable domain is DGGITQSPKYLFRKEGQNVTLSCEQNLNHDAMYWYRQDPGQGLRLIYYSQIVNDFQKGDIAEGYSVSREKKESFPLTVTSAQKNPTAFYLCASMEGGLAEKLFFGSGTQLSVL.